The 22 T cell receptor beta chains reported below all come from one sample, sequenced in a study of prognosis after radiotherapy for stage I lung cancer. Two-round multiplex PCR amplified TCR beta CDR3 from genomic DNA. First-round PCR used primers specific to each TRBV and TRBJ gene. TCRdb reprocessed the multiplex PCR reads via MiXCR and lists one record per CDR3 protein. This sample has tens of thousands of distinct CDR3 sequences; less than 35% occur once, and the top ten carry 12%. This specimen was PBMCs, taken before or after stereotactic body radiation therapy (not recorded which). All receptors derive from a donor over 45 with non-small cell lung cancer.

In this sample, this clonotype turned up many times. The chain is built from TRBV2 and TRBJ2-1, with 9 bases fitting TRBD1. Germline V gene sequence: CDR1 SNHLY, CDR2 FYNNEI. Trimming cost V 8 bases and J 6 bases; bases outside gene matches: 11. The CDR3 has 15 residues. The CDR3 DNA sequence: TGTGCCAGCTTAAAGGGACAGGGAAGAGGCAATGAGCAGTTCTTC. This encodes CASLKGQGRGNEQFF.

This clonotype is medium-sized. Here the CDR3 DNA reads TGTGCCAGCAGCACCGGGACTAGCGCGTTTGGAGAGGGCACAGATACGCAGTATTTT. This encodes CASSTGTSAFGEGTDTQYF. V gene TRBV13 combines with J gene TRBJ2-3; 10 nucleotides agree with TRBD2. Losses at the gene ends were 5 bases for V and 1 base for J; bases not matched to a gene: 15. This CDR3 is built from 19 residues. Per germline, CDR1 PRHDT and CDR2 FYEKMQ (reference sequence).

The chain's CDR3 is CSARPLYDKGEGEQYF. The CDR3 bases are TGCAGTGCGAGGCCCCTTTACGACAAGGGGGAAGGCGAGCAGTACTTC. This chain joins TRBV20-1 and TRBJ2-7, with D maybe TRBD1 (6 bases). Germline CDR1 is DFQATT and CDR2 is SNEGSKA (reference sequence). Trimming took off 6 bases at V and 6 bases at J, with 27 bases between the two ends. The CDR3 covers 16 residues.

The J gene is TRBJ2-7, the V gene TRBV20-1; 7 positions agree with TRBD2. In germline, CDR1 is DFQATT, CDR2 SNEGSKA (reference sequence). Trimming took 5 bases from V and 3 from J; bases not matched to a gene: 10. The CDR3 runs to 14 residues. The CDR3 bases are TGCAGTGCTCGTAGCGGCGGCGGGAGCTACGAGCAGTACTTC. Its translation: CSARSGGGSYEQYF.

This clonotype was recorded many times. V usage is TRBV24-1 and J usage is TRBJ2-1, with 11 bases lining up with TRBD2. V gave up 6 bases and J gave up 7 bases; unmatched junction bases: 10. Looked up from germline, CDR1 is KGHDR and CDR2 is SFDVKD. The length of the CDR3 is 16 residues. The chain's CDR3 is CATSPLTSGERNEQFF. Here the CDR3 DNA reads TGTGCCACCAGTCCGCTGACTAGCGGGGAAAGAAATGAGCAGTTCTTC.

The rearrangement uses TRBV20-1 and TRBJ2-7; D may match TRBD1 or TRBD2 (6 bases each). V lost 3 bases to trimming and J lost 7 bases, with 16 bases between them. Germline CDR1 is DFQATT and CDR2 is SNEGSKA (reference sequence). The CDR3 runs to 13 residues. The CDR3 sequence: CSASRPGAREQYF. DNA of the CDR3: TGCAGTGCTAGTCGTCCGGGGGCGCGAGAGCAGTACTTC.

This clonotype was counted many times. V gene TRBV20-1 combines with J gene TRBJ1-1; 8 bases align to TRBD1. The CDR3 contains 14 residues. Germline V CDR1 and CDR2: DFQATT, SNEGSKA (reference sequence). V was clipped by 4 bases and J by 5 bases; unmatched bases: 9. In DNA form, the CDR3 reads TGCAGTGCTACTCAGAACAGGGGGTTGACTGAAGCTTTCTTT. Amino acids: CSATQNRGLTEAFF.

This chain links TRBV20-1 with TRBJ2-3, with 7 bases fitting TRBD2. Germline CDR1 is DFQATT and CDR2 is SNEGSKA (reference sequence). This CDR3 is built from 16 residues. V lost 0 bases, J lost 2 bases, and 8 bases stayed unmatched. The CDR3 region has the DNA TGCAGTGCTAGAGACCTAGCGGAAGTTATCACAGATACGCAGTATTTT. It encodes CSARDLAEVITDTQYF.

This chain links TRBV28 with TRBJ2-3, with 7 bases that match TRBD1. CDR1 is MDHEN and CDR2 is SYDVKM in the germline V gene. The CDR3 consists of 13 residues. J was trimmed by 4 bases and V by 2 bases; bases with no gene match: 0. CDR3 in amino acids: CASSLRGPDTQYF. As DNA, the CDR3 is TGTGCCAGCAGTTTAAGGGGGCCAGATACGCAGTATTTT.

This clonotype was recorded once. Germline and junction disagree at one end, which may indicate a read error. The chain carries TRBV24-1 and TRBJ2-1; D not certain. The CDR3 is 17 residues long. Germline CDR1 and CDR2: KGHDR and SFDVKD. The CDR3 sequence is CATSDQTPGDGLRTQFF. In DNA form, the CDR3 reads TGTGCCACGAGTGATCAAACCCCTGGAGACGGCCTCCGCACCCAGTTCTTC.

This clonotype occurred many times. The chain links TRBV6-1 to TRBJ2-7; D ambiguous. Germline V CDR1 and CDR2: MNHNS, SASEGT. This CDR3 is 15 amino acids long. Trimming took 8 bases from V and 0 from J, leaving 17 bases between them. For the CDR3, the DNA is TGTGCCAGCCGACCGGGCAGGAATTTCTCCTACGAGCAGTACTTC. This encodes CASRPGRNFSYEQYF.

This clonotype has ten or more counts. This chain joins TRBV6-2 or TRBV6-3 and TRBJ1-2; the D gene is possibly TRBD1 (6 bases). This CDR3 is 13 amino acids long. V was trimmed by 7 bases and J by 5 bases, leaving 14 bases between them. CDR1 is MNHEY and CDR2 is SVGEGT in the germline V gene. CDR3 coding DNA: TGTGCCAGCACCACCCCAGGGGTTTATGGCTACACCTTC. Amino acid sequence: CASTTPGVYGYTF.

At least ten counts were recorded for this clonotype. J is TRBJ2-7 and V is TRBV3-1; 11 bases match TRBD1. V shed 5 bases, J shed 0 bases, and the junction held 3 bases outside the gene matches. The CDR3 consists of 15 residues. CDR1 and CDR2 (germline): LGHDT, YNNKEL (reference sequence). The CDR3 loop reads CASSGGTGGSYEQYF. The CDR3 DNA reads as TGTGCCAGCAGCGGAGGGACAGGGGGCTCCTACGAGCAGTACTTC.

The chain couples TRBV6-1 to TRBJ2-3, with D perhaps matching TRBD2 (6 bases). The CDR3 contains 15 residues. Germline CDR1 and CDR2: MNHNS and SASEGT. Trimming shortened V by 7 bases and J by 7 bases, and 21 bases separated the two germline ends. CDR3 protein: CASIPPGLSTYTQYF. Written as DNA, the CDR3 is TGTGCCAGCATTCCACCGGGACTTAGCACTTATACGCAGTATTTT.

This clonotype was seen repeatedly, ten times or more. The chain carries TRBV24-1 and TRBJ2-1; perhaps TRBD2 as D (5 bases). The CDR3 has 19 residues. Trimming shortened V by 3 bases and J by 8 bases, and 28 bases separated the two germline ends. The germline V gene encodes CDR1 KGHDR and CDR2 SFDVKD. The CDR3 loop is CATSDAARRPELPWDEQFF. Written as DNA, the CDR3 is TGTGCCACCAGTGATGCGGCGAGGAGGCCAGAACTCCCATGGGATGAGCAGTTCTTC.

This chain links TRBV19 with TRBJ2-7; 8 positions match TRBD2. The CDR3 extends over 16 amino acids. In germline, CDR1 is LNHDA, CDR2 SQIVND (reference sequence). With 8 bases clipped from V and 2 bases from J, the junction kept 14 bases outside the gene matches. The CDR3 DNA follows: TGTGCCAGTCAACCTTATTCCGGCGGGAGGCCCTACGAGCAGTACTTC. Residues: CASQPYSGGRPYEQYF.

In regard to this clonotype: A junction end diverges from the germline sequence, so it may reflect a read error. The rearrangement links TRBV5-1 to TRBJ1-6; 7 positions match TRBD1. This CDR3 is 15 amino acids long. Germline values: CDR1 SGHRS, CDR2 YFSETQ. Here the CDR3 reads CASSYGEGQNSPLHF. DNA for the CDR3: TGCGCCAGCAGCTACGGGGAGGGACAGAATTCACCCCTGCACTTT.

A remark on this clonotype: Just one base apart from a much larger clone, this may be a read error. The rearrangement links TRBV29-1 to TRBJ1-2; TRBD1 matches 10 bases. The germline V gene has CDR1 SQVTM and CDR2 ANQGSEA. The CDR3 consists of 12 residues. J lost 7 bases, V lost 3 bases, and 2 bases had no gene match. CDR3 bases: TGCAGCGTTGAGACAGGGGGCTGTGGCTACACCTTC. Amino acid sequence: CSVETGGCGYTF.

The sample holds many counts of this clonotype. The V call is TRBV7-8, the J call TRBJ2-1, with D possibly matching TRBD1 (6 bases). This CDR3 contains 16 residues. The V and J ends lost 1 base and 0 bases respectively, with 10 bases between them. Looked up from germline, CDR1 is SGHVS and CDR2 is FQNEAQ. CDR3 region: CASSLEGDLSYNEQFF. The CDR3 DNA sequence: TGTGCCAGCAGCTTAGAGGGGGACCTCTCCTACAATGAGCAGTTCTTC.

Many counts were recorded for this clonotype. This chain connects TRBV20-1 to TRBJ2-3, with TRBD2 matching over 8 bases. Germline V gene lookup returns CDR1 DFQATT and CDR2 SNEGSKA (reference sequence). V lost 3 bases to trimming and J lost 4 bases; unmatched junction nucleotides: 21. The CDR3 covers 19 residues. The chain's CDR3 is CSARAFSTSGLRSADTQYF. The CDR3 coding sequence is TGCAGTGCTAGGGCTTTTTCCACTAGCGGTCTCCGAAGCGCAGATACGCAGTATTTT.

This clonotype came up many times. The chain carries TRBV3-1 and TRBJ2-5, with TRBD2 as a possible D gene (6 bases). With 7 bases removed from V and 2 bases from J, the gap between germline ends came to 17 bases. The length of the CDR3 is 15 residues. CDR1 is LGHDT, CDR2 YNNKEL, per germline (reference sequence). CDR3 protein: CASTRDGRIQETQYF. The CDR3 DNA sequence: TGTGCCAGCACCCGTGACGGGAGAATTCAAGAGACCCAGTACTTC.

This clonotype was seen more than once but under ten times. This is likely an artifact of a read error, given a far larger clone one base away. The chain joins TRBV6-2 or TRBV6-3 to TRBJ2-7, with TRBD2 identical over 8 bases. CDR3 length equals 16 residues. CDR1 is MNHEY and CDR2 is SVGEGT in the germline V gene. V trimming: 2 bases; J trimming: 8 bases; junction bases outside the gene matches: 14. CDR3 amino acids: CASSYRPGTRGRKQYF. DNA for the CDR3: TGTGCCAGCAGTTACCGCCCCGGGACTAGAGGGAGGAAGCAGTACTTC.